The source of this T cell receptor (beta chain) is a study of cytotoxic CD8 clonotypes in ibrutinib-treated CLL (TCRdb year 2021). General notes on the study: The cohort had about a dozen relapsed/refractory and more than 14 treatment-naive patients; fewer than 18 were IGHV unmutated. The response samples were drawn at a median of approximately 11 months into treatment, with a range of about 6 to 40 months. Responses were partial in approximately 24 patients and complete in 2; after median around 68 months follow-up, some 15 stayed in remission and approximately 12 progressed. On average, each sample yielded approximately 250,000 productive templates and roughly 95,000 productive rearrangements. Longitudinal samples were obtainable from about 30% of the roughly 90 participants in the trial. Cryopreserved peripheral blood mononuclear cells were obtained before treatment, at response, and at either sustained remission or disease progression. What the research found in general, with its limitations: Sustained-remission and progressing patients did not have matched sampling times, and lymph node repertoires were not examined. Clonality rose at ibrutinib response, remained stable during sustained remission, and dropped back toward baseline at progression. Public clonotypes were rare and either contracted or stayed stable during treatment, and the rise in clonality at ibrutinib response reflected the expansion of private clonotypes. Baseline clonality was found to be higher than that of age-matched healthy donors and was strongly correlated with circulating CD8+ T-cell counts.

For TCR beta library preparation, approximately 1.9 micrograms of genomic DNA was extracted from cryopreserved PBMCs. Longitudinal blood samples from CLL patients on ibrutinib monotherapy underwent high-throughput TCR beta sequencing. The patients took part in an open-label, single-center phase 2 trial of ibrutinib monotherapy. According to the germline V gene (reference sequence), CDR1 reads SEHNR and CDR2 reads FQNEAQ. Relative to germline, V is missing 5 bases and J is missing 2 bases, with 3 bases of the junction outside any gene match. Taken from cysteine to phenylalanine, the CDR3 has 14 residues. The sequence is cut down to CDR3 DNA, 42 bases in frame from base 1. This clone was picked up one time. No antigen is known for it. No per-base quality is available; no much larger clone lies one base away. Each clonotype received, on average, 10x coverage in deep resolution sequencing performed on a MiSeq, where the target depth lay between 1 in 1 million and 1 in 200,000 T cells. The immunoSEQ hsTCRB Kit was used to generate TCR beta libraries. The published analysis was carried out like this. Data were analyzed with ImmunoSEQ Data Assistant and ImmunoSEQ Analyzer, with V, D and J genes assigned per IMGT definitions. Clonality, which ranges from 0 to 1, was calculated as one minus the normalized Shannon entropy of productive rearrangement frequencies. Only overrepresented clonotypes making up at least 0.05% of each patient's repertoire were included in the public clonotype analysis. Thirteen repertoires from age-matched healthy donors, obtained from immuneACCESS, served as clonality controls. Not all clones reach the TCRdb copy of this immuneACCESS table, which keeps in-frame sequences only. Checked studies attribute under half of the gap to unresolved V genes and leave the rest unexplained. The V and J calls and the clone size are those of that table, but D and trimming were determined from the DNA. This sample comprises fewer than 100,000 clones, about 86% of them detected only once. The ten largest clones take up more than 5% of the sample.

The specimen comprised PBMCs, sampled before ibrutinib treatment. The chain links TRBV7-9 with TRBJ2-7, with 10 middle bases fitting TRBD1. The sequence came from a human donor with chronic lymphocytic leukemia. The nucleotides read TGTGCCAGCAGCACAGGACAGGGGGCCTACGAGCAGTACTTC. Translated, this gives CASSTGQGAYEQYF. With the rest looked up from the reference TRBV7-9 and TRBJ2-7 genes rather than sequenced, the full variable domain is DTGVSQNPRHKITKRGQNVTFRCDPISEHNRLYWYRQTLGQGPEFLTYFQNEAQLEKSRLLSDRFSAERPKGSFSTLEIQRTEQGDSAMYLCASSTGQGAYEQYFGPGTRLTVT.